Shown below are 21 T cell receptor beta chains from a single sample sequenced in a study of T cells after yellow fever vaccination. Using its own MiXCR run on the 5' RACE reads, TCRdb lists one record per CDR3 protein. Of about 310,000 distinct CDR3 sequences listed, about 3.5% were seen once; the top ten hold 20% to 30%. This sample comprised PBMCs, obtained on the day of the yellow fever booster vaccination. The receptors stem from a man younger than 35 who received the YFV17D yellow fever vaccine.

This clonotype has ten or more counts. In nucleotides, the CDR3 is TGCAGTGGGCAAGCGGGGGTACAAGAGACCCAGTACTTC. This translates into CSGQAGVQETQYF. This rearrangement joins TRBV20-1 to TRBJ2-5, with 8 nucleotides matching TRBD2. The ends lost 7 bases at V and 2 bases at J; junction bases unmatched: 6. The germline CDR1 and CDR2 sequences are DFQATT and SNEGSKA (reference sequence). This CDR3 has 13 residues.

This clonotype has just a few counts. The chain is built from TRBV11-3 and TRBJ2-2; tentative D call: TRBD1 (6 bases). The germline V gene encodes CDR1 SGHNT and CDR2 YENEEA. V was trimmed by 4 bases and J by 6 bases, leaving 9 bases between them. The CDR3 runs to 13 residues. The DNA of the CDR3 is TGTGCCAGCAGCTCATACAGGGCCGGGGAGCTGTTTTTT. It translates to CASSSYRAGELFF. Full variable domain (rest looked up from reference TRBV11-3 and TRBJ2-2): EAGVVQSPRYKIIEKKQPVAFWCNPISGHNTLYWYLQNLGQGPELLIRYENEEAVDDSQLPKDRFSAERLKGVDSTLKIQPAELGDSAVYLCASSSYRAGELFFGEGSRLTVL.

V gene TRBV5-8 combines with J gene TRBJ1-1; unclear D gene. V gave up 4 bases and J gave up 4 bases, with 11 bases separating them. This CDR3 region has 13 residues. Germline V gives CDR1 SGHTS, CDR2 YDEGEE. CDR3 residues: CASSHGVVTEAFF. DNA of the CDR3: TGTGCCAGCAGCCATGGGGTGGTCACTGAAGCTTTCTTT.

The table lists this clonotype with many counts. The CDR3, as DNA: TGTGCCAGCAGCTTAAAGGGGCAGAACACTGAAGCTTTCTTT. Encoded protein: CASSLKGQNTEAFF. The rearrangement joins TRBV7-9 to TRBJ1-1, with D perhaps matching TRBD1 (5 bases). With 2 bases removed from V and 1 base from J, the gap between germline ends came to 8 bases. This CDR3 is built from 14 residues. CDR1 is SEHNR, CDR2 FQNEAQ, per germline (reference sequence).

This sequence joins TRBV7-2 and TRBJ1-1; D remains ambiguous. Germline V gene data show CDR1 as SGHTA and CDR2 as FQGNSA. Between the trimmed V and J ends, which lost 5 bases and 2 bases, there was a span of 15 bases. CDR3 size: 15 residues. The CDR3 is CASSPRRRANTEAFF. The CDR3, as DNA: TGTGCCAGCAGCCCGAGAAGACGGGCCAACACTGAAGCTTTCTTT.

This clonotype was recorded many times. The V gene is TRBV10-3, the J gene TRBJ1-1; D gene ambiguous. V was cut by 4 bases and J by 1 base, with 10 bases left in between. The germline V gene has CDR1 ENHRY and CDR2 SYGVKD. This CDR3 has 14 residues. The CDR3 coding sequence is TGTGCCATCAGTGGCTCAGGTCCGAACACTGAAGCTTTCTTT. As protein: CAISGSGPNTEAFF.

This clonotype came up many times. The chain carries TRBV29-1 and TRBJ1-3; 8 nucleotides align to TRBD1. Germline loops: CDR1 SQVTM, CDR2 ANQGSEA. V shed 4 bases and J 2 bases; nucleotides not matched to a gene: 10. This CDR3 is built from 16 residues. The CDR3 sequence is CSVASRGLGAGNTIYF. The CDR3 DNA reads TGCAGCGTTGCCAGCAGGGGGCTTGGCGCTGGAAACACCATATATTTT. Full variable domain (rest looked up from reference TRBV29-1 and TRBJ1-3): SAVISQKPSRDICQRGTSLTIQCQVDSQVTMMFWYRQQPGQSLTLIATANQGSEATYESGFVIDKFPISRPNLTFSTLTVSNMSPEDSSIYLCSVASRGLGAGNTIYFGEGSWLTVV.

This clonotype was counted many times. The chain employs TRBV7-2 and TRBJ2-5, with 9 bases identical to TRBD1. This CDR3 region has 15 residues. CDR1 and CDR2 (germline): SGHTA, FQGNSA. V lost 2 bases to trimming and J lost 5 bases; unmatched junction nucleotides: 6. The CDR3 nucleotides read TGTGCCAGCAGCTTAAGAACAGGGGGCCCGGAGACCCAGTACTTC. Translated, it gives CASSLRTGGPETQYF.

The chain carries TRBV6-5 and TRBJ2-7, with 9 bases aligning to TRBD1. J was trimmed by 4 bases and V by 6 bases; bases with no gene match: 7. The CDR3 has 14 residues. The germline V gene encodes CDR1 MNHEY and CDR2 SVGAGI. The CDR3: CASSAGTGFYEQYV. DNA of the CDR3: TGTGCCAGCAGCGCCGGGACAGGGTTTTACGAGCAGTACGTC.

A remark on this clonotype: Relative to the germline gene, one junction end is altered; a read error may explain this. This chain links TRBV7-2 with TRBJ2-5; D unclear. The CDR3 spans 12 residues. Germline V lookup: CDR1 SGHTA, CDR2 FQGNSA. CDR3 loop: CASSSETGWALF. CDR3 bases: TGTGCCAGCAGCTCCGAGACCGGGTGGGCCTTATTC.

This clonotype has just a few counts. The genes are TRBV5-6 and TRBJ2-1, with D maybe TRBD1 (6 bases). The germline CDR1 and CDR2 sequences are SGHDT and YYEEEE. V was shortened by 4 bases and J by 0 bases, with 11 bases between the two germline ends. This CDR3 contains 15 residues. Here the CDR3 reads CASSTGRSSYNEQFF. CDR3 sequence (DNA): TGTGCCAGCAGCACAGGGCGGAGCTCCTACAATGAGCAGTTCTTC.

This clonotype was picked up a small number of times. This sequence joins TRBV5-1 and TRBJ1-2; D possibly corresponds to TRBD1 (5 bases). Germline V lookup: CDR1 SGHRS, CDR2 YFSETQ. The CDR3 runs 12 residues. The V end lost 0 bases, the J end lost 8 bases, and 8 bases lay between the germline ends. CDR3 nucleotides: TGCGCCAGCAGCTTGGAACAGGAGGGCTACACCTTC. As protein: CASSLEQEGYTF.

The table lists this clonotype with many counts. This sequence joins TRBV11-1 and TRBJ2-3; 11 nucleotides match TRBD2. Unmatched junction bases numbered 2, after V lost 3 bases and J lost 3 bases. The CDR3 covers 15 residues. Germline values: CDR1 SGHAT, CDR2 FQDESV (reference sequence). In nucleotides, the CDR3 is TGTGCCAGCAGCTTCCCTAGCGGGGGGACAGATACGCAGTATTTT. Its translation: CASSFPSGGTDTQYF.

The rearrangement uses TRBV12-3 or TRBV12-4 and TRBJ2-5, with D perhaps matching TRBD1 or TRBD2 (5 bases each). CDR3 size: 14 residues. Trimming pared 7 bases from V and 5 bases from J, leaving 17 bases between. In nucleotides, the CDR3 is TGTGCCAGCACCCAGACAGAGGGCTGGGAGACCCAGTACTTC. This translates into CASTQTEGWETQYF.

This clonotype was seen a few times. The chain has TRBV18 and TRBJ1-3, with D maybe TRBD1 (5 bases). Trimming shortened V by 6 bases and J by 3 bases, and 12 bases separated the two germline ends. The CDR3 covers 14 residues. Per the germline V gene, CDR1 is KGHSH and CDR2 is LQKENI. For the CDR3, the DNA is TGTGCCAGCTCCCCCGGGACCTTTGGAAACACCATATATTTT. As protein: CASSPGTFGNTIYF.

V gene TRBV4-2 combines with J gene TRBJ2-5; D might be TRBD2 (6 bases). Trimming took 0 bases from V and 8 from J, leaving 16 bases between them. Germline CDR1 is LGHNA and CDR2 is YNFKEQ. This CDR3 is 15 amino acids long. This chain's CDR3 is CASSQDTLGGGTQYF. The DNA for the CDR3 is TGTGCCAGCAGCCAAGATACGTTGGGAGGTGGCACCCAGTACTTC.

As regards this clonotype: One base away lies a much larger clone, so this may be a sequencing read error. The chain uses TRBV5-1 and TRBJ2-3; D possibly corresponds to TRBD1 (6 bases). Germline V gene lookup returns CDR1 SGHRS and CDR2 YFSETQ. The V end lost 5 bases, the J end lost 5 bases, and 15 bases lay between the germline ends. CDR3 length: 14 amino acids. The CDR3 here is CASRGAAPRDTQYF. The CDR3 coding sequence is TGCGCCAGCAGGGGGGCCGCCCCCAGAGATACGCAGTATTTT.

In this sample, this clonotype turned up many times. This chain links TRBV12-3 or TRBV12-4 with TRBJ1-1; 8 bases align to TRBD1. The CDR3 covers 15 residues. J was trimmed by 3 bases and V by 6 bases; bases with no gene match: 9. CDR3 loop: CASRPGQGWDTEAFF. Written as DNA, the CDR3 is TGTGCCAGCAGACCCGGACAGGGCTGGGACACTGAAGCTTTCTTT.

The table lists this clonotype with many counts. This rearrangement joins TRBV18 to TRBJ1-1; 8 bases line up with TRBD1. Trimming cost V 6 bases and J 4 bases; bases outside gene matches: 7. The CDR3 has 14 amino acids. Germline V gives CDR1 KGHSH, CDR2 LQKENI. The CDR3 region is CASSRQGTRTEAFF. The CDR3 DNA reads TGTGCCAGCTCGCGACAGGGGACGCGCACTGAAGCTTTCTTT.

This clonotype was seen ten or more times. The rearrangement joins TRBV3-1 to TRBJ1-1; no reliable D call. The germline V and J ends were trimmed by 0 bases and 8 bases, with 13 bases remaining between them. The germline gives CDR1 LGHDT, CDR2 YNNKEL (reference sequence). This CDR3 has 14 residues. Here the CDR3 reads CASSQESRAEEAFF. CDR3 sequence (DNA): TGTGCCAGCAGCCAAGAGTCCAGAGCAGAAGAAGCTTTCTTT.

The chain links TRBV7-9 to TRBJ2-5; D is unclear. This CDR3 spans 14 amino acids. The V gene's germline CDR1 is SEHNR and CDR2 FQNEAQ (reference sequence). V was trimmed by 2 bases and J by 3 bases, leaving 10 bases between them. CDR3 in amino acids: CASSLLTAKETQYF. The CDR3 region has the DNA TGTGCCAGCAGCTTACTGACTGCGAAAGAGACCCAGTACTTC.